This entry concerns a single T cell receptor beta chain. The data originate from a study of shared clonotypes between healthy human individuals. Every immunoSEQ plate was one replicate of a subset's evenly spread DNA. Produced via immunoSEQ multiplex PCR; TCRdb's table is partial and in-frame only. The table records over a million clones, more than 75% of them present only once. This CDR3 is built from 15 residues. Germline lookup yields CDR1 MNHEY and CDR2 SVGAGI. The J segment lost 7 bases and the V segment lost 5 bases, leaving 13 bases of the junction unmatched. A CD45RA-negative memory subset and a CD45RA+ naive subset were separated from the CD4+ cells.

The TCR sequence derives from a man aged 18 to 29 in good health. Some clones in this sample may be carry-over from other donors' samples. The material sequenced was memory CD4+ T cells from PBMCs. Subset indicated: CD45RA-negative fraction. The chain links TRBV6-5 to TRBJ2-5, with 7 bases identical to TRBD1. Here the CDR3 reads CASSTPLEGAGTQYF. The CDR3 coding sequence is TGTGCCAGCAGTACCCCTCTAGAGGGGGCAGGGACCCAGTACTTC.